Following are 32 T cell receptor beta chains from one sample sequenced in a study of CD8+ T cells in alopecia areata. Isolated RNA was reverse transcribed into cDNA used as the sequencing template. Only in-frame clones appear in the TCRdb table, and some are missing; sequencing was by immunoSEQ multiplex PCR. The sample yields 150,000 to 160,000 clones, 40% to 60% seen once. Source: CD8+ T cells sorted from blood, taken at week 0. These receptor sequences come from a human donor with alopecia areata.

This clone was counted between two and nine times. The chain's CDR3 is CASSQGWTAGWTGELFF. The CDR3 nucleotides read TGCGCCAGCAGCCAAGGGTGGACGGCCGGATGGACCGGGGAGCTGTTTTTT. This chain uses TRBV4-3 with TRBJ2-2; D unclear. The germline gives CDR1 LGHNA, CDR2 YSLEER. Trimming removed 1 base at V and 5 bases at J, with 17 bases between. This CDR3 region has 17 residues.

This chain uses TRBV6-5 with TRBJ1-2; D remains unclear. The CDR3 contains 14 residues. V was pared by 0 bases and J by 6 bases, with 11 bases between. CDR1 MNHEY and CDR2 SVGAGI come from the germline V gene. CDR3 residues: CASSYSWGGDGYTF. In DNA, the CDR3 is TGTGCCAGCAGTTACTCGTGGGGAGGAGATGGCTACACCTTC.

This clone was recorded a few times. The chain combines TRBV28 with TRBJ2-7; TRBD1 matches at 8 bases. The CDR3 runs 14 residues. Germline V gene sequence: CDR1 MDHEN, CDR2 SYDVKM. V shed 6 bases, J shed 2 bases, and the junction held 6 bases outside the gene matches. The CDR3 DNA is TGTGCCAGCAGCTTGACAGGGGAAGCCTACGAGCAGTACTTC. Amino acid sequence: CASSLTGEAYEQYF.

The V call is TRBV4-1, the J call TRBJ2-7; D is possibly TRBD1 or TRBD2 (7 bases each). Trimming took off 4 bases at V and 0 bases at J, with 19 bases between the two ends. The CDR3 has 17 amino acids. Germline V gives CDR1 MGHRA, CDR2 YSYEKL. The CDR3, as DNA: TGCGCCAGCAGCCTGCAGGGGGGGGCAGACGTCTCCTACGAGCAGTACTTC. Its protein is CASSLQGGADVSYEQYF.

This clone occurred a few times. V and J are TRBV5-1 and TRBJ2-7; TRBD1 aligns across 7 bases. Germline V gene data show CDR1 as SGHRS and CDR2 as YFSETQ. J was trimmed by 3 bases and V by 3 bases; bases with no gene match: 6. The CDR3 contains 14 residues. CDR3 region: CASSSTGTDYEQYF. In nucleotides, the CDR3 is TGCGCCAGCAGCTCTACCGGGACAGACTACGAGCAGTACTTC.

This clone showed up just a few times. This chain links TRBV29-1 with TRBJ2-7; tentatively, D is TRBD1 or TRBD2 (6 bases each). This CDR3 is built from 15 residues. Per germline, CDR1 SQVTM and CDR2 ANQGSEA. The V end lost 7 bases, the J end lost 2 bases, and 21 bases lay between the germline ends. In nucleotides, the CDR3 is TGCAGCGCCCAGTCAGGGGAGGTTATGGCCTACGAGCAGTACTTC. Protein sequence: CSAQSGEVMAYEQYF.

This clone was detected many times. CDR3 residues: CASSVQLAAVNEQFF. CDR3 sequence (DNA): TGTGCCAGCAGCGTACAACTAGCGGCCGTCAATGAGCAGTTCTTC. The rearrangement links TRBV9 to TRBJ2-1; TRBD2 agrees at 8 bases. J lost 6 bases, V lost 1 base, and 6 bases had no gene match. The CDR3 runs to 15 residues. Germline V gene data show CDR1 as SGDLS and CDR2 as YYNGEE. Supplemented by reference TRBV9 and TRBJ2-1, the full variable domain reads DSGVTQTPKHLITATGQRVTLRCSPRSGDLSVYWYQQSLDQGLQFLIQYYNGEERAKGNILERFSAQQFPDLHSELNLSSLELGDSALYFCASSVQLAAVNEQFFGPGTRLTVL.

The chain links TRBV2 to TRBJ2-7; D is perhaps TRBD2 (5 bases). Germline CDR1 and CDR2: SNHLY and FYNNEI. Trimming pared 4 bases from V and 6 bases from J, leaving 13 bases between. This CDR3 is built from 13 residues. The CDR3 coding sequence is TGTGCCAGCAGTGGCCCGGGCGAGGGCGAGCAGTACTTC. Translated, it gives CASSGPGEGEQYF.

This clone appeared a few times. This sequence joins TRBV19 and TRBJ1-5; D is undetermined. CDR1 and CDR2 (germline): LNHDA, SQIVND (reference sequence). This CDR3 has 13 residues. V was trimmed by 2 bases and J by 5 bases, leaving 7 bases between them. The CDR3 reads CASSISSYQPQHF. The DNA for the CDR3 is TGTGCCAGTAGTATATCCAGCTATCAGCCCCAGCATTTT.

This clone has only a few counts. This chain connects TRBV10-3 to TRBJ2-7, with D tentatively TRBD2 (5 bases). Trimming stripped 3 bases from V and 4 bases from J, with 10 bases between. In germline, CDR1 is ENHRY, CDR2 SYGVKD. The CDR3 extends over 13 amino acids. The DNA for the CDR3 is TGTGCCATCAGTGATAATCGGGGATACGAGCAGTACTTC. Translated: CAISDNRGYEQYF.

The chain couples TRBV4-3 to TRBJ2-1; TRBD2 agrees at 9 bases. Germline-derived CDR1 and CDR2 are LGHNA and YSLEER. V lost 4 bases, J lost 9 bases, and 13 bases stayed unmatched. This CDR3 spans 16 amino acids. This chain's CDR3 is CASSPKTSGGMGEQFF. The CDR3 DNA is TGCGCCAGCAGCCCGAAGACTAGCGGAGGTATGGGTGAGCAGTTCTTC.

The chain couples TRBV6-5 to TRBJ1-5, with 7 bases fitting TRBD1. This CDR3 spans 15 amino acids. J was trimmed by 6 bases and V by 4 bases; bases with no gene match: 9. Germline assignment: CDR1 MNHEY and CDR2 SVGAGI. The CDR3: CASSSDRDTIQPQHF. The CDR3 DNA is TGTGCCAGCAGTTCTGACAGGGATACGATTCAGCCCCAGCATTTT.

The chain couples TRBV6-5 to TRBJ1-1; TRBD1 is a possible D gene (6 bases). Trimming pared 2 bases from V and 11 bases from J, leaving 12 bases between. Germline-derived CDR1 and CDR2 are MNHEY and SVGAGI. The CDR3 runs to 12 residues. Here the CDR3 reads CASSYTGQMAFF. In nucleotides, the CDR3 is TGTGCCAGCAGTTACACAGGACAGATGGCTTTCTTT.

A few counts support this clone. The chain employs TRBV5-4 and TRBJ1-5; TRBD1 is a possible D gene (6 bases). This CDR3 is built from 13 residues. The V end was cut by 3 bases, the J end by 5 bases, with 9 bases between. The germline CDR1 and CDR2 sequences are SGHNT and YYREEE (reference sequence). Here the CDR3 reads CASSWTEYQPQHF. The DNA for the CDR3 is TGTGCCAGCAGCTGGACAGAATATCAGCCCCAGCATTTT.

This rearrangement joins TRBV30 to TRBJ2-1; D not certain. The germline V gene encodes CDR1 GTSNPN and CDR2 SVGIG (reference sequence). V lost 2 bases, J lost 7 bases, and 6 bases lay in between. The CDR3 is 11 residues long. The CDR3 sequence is CAWSQGNEQFF. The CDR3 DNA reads TGTGCCTGGAGTCAAGGGAATGAGCAGTTCTTC.

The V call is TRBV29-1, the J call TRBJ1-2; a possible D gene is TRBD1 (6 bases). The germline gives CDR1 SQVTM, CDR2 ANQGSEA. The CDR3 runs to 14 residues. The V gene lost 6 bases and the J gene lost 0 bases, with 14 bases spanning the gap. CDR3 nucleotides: TGCAGCGTCTATACAGGGTCCTCTAACTATGGCTACACCTTC. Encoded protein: CSVYTGSSNYGYTF.

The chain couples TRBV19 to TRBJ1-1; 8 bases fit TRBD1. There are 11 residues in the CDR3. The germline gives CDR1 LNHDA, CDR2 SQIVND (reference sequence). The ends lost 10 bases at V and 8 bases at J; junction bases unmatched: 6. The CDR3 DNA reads TGTGCCACCGGGACAGGCCTCGAAGCTTTCTTT. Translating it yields CATGTGLEAFF.

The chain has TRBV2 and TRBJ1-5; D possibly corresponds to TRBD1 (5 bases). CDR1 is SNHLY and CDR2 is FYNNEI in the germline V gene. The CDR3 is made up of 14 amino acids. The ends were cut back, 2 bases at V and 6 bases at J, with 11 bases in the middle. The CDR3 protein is CASSERQFGQPQHF. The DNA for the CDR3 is TGTGCCAGCAGTGAAAGACAGTTCGGTCAGCCCCAGCATTTT.

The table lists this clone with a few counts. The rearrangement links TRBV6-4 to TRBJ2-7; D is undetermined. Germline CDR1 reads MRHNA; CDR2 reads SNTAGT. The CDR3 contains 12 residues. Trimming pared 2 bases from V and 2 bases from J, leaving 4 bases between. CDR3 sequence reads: CASSDTTYEQYF. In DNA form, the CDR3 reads TGTGCCAGCAGTGACACAACCTACGAGCAGTACTTC.

The DNA of the CDR3 is TGCAGTGCTCGGGACAGCGATGGCTACACCTTC. It translates to CSARDSDGYTF. The chain uses TRBV20-1 and TRBJ1-2; the match to TRBD1 covers 7 bases. Trimming took 5 bases from V and 6 from J; bases not matched to a gene: 3. Germline lookup yields CDR1 DFQATT and CDR2 SNEGSKA (reference sequence). This CDR3 has 11 residues.

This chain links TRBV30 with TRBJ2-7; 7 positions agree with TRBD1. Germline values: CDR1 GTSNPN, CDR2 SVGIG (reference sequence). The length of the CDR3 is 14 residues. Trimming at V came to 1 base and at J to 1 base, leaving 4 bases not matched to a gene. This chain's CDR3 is CAWSDGTASYEQYF. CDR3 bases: TGTGCCTGGAGTGATGGGACAGCGTCCTACGAGCAGTACTTC.

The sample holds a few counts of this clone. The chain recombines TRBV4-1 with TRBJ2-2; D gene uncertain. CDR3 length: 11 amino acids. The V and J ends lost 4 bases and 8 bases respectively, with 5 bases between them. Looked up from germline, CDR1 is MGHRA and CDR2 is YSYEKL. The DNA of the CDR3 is TGCGCCAGCAGCCGAGTAGGGGAGCTGTTTTTT. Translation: CASSRVGELFF.

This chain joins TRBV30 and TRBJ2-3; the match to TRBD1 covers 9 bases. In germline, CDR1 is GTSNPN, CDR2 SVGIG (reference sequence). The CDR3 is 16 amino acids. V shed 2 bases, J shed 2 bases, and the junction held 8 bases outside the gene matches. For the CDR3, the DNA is TGTGCCTGGAGTCCAGGGACAGGGACGTACACAGATACGCAGTATTTT. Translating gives CAWSPGTGTYTDTQYF.

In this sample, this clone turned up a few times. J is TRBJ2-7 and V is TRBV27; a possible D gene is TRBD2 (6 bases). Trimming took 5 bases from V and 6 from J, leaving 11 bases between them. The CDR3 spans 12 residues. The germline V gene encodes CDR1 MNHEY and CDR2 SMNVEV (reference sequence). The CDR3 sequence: CASSPSGVEQYF. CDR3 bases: TGTGCCAGCAGTCCATCGGGGGTCGAGCAGTACTTC.

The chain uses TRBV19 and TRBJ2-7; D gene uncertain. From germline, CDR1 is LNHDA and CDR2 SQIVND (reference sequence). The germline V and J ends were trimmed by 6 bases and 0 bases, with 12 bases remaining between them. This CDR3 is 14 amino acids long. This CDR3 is CASRLGLSSYEQYF. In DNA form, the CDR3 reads TGTGCCAGTAGACTTGGGCTTTCCTCCTACGAGCAGTACTTC.

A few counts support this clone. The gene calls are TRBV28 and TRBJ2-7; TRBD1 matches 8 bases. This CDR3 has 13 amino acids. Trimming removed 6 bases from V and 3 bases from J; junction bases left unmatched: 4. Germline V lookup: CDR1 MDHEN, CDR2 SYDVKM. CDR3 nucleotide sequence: TGTGCCAGCAGGGACGGGACAGGCTACGAGCAGTACTTC. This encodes CASRDGTGYEQYF.

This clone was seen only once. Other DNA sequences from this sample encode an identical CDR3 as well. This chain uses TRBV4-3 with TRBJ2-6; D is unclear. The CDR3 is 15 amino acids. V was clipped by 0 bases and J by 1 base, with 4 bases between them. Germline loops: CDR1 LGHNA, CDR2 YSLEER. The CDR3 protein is CASSQDGSGANVLTF. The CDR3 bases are TGCGCCAGCAGCCAAGATGGATCTGGGGCCAACGTCCTGACTTTC.

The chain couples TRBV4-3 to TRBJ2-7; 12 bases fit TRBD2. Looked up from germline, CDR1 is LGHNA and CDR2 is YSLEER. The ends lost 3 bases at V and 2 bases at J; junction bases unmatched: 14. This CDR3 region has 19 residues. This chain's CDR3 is CASSHPGVLAGGSPYEQYF. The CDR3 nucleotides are TGCGCCAGCAGCCACCCTGGGGTACTAGCGGGGGGCTCGCCCTACGAGCAGTACTTC.

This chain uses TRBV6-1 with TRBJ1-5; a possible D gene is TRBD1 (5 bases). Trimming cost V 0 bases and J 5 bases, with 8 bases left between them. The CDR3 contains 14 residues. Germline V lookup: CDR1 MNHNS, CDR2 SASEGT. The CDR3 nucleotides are TGTGCCAGCAGTGAAGCGCGGGGGTATCAGCCCCAGCATTTT. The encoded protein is CASSEARGYQPQHF.

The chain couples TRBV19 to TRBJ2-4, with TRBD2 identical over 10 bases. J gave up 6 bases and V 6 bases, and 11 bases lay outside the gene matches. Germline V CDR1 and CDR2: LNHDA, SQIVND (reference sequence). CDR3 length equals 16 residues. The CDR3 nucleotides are TGTGCCAGTAGCGAGCTAGCGGGGGACTCGGGAAACATTCAGTACTTC. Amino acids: CASSELAGDSGNIQYF.

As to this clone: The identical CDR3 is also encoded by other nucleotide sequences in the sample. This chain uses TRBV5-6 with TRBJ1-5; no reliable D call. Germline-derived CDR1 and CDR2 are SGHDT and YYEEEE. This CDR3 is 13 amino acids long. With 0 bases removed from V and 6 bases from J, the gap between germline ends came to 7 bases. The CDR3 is CASSLGVTQPQHF. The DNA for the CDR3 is TGTGCCAGCAGCTTGGGGGTCACTCAGCCCCAGCATTTT.

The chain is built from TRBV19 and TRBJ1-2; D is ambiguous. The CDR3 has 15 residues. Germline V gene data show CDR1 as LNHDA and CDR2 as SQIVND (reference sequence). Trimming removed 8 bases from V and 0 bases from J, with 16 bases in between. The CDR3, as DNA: TGTGCCAGTTCTACGGACGGAAACGCTAACTATGGCTACACCTTC. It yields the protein CASSTDGNANYGYTF.